The rows below give T cell receptor beta chains drawn from one sample of a study of blood T cells in healthy people across ages. TCRdb analysed the 5' RACE reads with MiXCR anew, one entry per CDR3 protein. The table records 1.2 million to 1.5 million distinct CDR3 sequences, almost 60% of them present only once. The sample consisted of blood. These receptors all come from a man aged 18 to 29 in good health. The CDR3 runs from the conserved cysteine through the conserved F or W. A D gene is named only where the DNA matches it firmly. Some rows mark clone size as missing; the rest say once, few, many or name a class of expanded clone.

D gene: TRBD2
V gene: TRBV24-1
clone size: few
J gene: TRBJ2-1
CDR3 DNA: TGTGCCACCAGTTCTAGCGGGAGCGGCGAGCAGTTCTTC
CDR3 protein: CATSSSGSGEQFF

D gene: -
V gene: TRBV11-1
clone size: -
J gene: TRBJ2-7
CDR3 DNA: TGTGCCAGCAGCTTTCAGGGGACAACTAGCTACAATGAGCAGTACTTC
CDR3 protein: CASSFQGTTSYNEQYF

D gene: TRBD2
V gene: TRBV20-1
clone size: -
J gene: TRBJ2-1
CDR3 DNA: TGCAGTGCCCGACTTTTATCCGGGACTAGCTTGGATGAGCAGTTCTTC
CDR3 protein: CSARLLSGTSLDEQFF

D gene: -
V gene: TRBV15
clone size: -
J gene: TRBJ1-1
CDR3 DNA: TGTGCCACCAGCAGAGGATGGCAGGGAAACGGGTACACTGAAGCTTTCTTT
CDR3 protein: CATSRGWQGNGYTEAFF

D gene: TRBD2
V gene: TRBV5-1
clone size: -
J gene: TRBJ2-5
CDR3 DNA: TGCGCCAGCAAGGGGAGACTAGCGGGAGTTTGGGAGACCCAGTACTTC
CDR3 protein: CASKGRLAGVWETQYF

D gene: TRBD1
V gene: TRBV12-5
clone size: -
J gene: TRBJ2-7
CDR3 DNA: TGTGCTAGTGGTCCGGGACAGGGTTCCGAGCAGTACTTC
CDR3 protein: CASGPGQGSEQYF

D gene: TRBD2
V gene: TRBV12-3/TRBV12-4
clone size: -
J gene: TRBJ2-3
CDR3 DNA: TGTGCCAGCAGCTCACTAGCGTGGCGCTCGACAGATACGCAGTATTTT
CDR3 protein: CASSSLAWRSTDTQYF

D gene: -
V gene: TRBV20-1
clone size: -
J gene: TRBJ2-4
CDR3 DNA: TGCAGTGCTAGTCGGGGGCGGTTCATTGAGGCCAAAAACATTCAGTACTTC
CDR3 protein: CSASRGRFIEAKNIQYF

D gene: -
V gene: TRBV6-6
clone size: -
J gene: TRBJ1-6
CDR3 DNA: TGTGCCAGCACCGACGACCTAGATTCACCCCTCCACTTT
CDR3 protein: CASTDDLDSPLHF

D gene: TRBD2
V gene: TRBV25-1
clone size: many
J gene: TRBJ2-1
CDR3 DNA: TGTGCCAGCTCTACTAGCGGGGGGGCCGTGGACAAGCATGAGCAGTTCTTC
CDR3 protein: CASSTSGGAVDKHEQFF

D gene: TRBD2
V gene: TRBV20-1
clone size: once
J gene: TRBJ2-7
CDR3 DNA: TGCAGTGCTAGAGTGTTTGATTTAGCGTTGGCGGGGGTCTCCTACGAGCAGTACTTC
CDR3 protein: CSARVFDLALAGVSYEQYF

D gene: -
V gene: TRBV28
clone size: -
J gene: TRBJ2-7
CDR3 DNA: TGTGTCAGCTCCCGGGCCGCGTCCTACGAGCAGTACTTC
CDR3 protein: CVSSRAASYEQYF

D gene: -
V gene: TRBV6-6
clone size: -
J gene: TRBJ2-5
CDR3 DNA: TGTGCCAGCAGTTTCGGGGGCGTGTGGCAAGAGACCCAGTACTTC
CDR3 protein: CASSFGGVWQETQYF

D gene: -
V gene: TRBV10-3
clone size: -
J gene: TRBJ2-6
CDR3 DNA: TGTGCCATCAGTGAAGTAGGGCCAATCTCTGGGGCCAACGTCCTGACTTTC
CDR3 protein: CAISEVGPISGANVLTF

D gene: TRBD1
V gene: TRBV10-3
clone size: few
J gene: TRBJ2-5
CDR3 DNA: TGTGCCATCAGTGGTCCTGACAGGGGTGTCGAGACCCAGTACTTC
CDR3 protein: CAISGPDRGVETQYF

D gene: -
V gene: TRBV21-1
clone size: -
J gene: TRBJ2-3
CDR3 DNA: TGTGCCAGCAGCAAAGTGCGAGCCCCTAGCACAGATACGCAGTATTTT
CDR3 protein: CASSKVRAPSTDTQYF

D gene: TRBD2
V gene: TRBV6-1
clone size: -
J gene: TRBJ2-1
CDR3 DNA: TGTGCCAGCAGGGACGGACTAGCGGGATGGGCCCAAGAGACCCAGTTCTTC
CDR3 protein: CASRDGLAGWAQETQFF

D gene: TRBD2
V gene: TRBV11-2
clone size: -
J gene: TRBJ2-7
CDR3 DNA: TGTGCCAGCAGCGACCTAGCGGGGCTTAGCTCCTACGAGCAGTACTTC
CDR3 protein: CASSDLAGLSSYEQYF

D gene: TRBD1
V gene: TRBV5-1
clone size: -
J gene: TRBJ2-1
CDR3 DNA: TGCGCCAGCAGCTTGGCCAGGACAGGGGTAAGCAATGAGCAGTTCTTC
CDR3 protein: CASSLARTGVSNEQFF

D gene: TRBD1
V gene: TRBV4-3
clone size: -
J gene: TRBJ2-3
CDR3 DNA: TGCGCCAGCAGCCAGTCCGGGACAGGGGGATTCGGCACAGATACGCAGTATTTT
CDR3 protein: CASSQSGTGGFGTDTQYF

D gene: -
V gene: TRBV20-1
clone size: -
J gene: TRBJ2-1
CDR3 DNA: TGCAGTGCTGGAGGAACGGACTGGACTTCCTACAATGAGCAGTTCTTC
CDR3 protein: CSAGGTDWTSYNEQFF

D gene: TRBD2
V gene: TRBV4-2
clone size: -
J gene: TRBJ2-1
CDR3 DNA: TGTGCCAGCAGCCAGGAACTAGCGGGGCCCTACAATGAGCAGTTCTTC
CDR3 protein: CASSQELAGPYNEQFF

D gene: -
V gene: TRBV28
clone size: few
J gene: TRBJ1-1
CDR3 DNA: TGTGCCAGCAGTTTTAGCCTACTGGACTCCACGAGGACTGAAGCTTTCTTT
CDR3 protein: CASSFSLLDSTRTEAFF

D gene: -
V gene: TRBV21-1
clone size: -
J gene: TRBJ2-7
CDR3 DNA: TGTGCCAGTATCCCCTCGCGGACATCTCACGAGCAGTACTTC
CDR3 protein: CASIPSRTSHEQYF

D gene: TRBD1
V gene: TRBV29-1
clone size: -
J gene: TRBJ2-7
CDR3 DNA: TGCAGCGTTGGAGGCGGGACAGGAACCTACGAGCAGTACTTC
CDR3 protein: CSVGGGTGTYEQYF

D gene: -
V gene: TRBV7-2
clone size: -
J gene: TRBJ2-3
CDR3 DNA: TGTGCCAGCAGCTTAACCCCTTGGACTTCGGATACGCAGTATTTT
CDR3 protein: CASSLTPWTSDTQYF

D gene: TRBD1
V gene: TRBV13
clone size: -
J gene: TRBJ1-2
CDR3 DNA: TGTGCCAGCAGCTCAGCCGGGACAGTGGATGGCTACACCTTC
CDR3 protein: CASSSAGTVDGYTF

D gene: TRBD2
V gene: TRBV11-2
clone size: -
J gene: TRBJ2-7
CDR3 DNA: TGTGCCAGCAGCTTAGACCTAGCGGGAATCGCCTACGAGCAGTACTTC
CDR3 protein: CASSLDLAGIAYEQYF

D gene: -
V gene: TRBV4-1
clone size: -
J gene: TRBJ2-7
CDR3 DNA: TGCGCCAGCAGCCAGCCGGGACAACTCTACGAGCAGTACTTC
CDR3 protein: CASSQPGQLYEQYF

D gene: TRBD1
V gene: TRBV4-3
clone size: -
J gene: TRBJ2-3
CDR3 DNA: TGCGCCAGCAGCCAAGACCGTCGGACAGGGGTCACAGATACGCAGTATTTT
CDR3 protein: CASSQDRRTGVTDTQYF

D gene: -
V gene: TRBV4-1
clone size: once
J gene: TRBJ2-7
CDR3 DNA: TGCGCCAGCAGCCATCCTAGCTGGGGTGGCGCCTACGAGCAGTACTTC
CDR3 protein: CASSHPSWGGAYEQYF

D gene: -
V gene: TRBV4-1
clone size: few
J gene: TRBJ2-1
CDR3 DNA: TGCGCCAGCAGCTTGCGCTCCCAGCGGGTGGACAATGAGCAGTTCTTC
CDR3 protein: CASSLRSQRVDNEQFF

D gene: TRBD1
V gene: TRBV11-2
clone size: -
J gene: TRBJ2-5
CDR3 DNA: TGTGCCAGCAGCCATCACCCGGGACAGCAAGAGACCCAGTACTTC
CDR3 protein: CASSHHPGQQETQYF

D gene: -
V gene: TRBV30
clone size: few
J gene: TRBJ2-7
CDR3 DNA: TGTGCCTGGAGTGTACGTCCCGAGCAGTACTTC
CDR3 protein: CAWSVRPEQYF

D gene: -
V gene: TRBV27
clone size: once
J gene: TRBJ2-1
CDR3 DNA: TGTGCCAGCCATTCGGCTGACTCCTACAATGAGCAGTTCTTC
CDR3 protein: CASHSADSYNEQFF

D gene: TRBD2
V gene: TRBV6-2/TRBV6-3
clone size: few
J gene: TRBJ2-1
CDR3 DNA: TGTGCCAGCAGTCCTCGTAGCGGGAACTCCTACAATGAGCAGTTCTTC
CDR3 protein: CASSPRSGNSYNEQFF

D gene: TRBD1
V gene: TRBV29-1
clone size: -
J gene: TRBJ1-1
CDR3 DNA: TGCAGCGTTGGTTACAGGGGGCGTCTGGGCACTGAAGCTTTCTTT
CDR3 protein: CSVGYRGRLGTEAFF

D gene: -
V gene: TRBV4-1
clone size: few
J gene: TRBJ2-3
CDR3 DNA: TGCGCCAGCAGCCAAGTGGGTCCCCCGGCGAGCACAGATACGCAGTATTTT
CDR3 protein: CASSQVGPPASTDTQYF

D gene: -
V gene: TRBV7-9
clone size: many
J gene: TRBJ1-4
CDR3 DNA: TGTGCCAGCAGCTTAGTATCAACTAATGAAAAACTGTTTTTT
CDR3 protein: CASSLVSTNEKLFF

D gene: -
V gene: TRBV27
clone size: few
J gene: TRBJ2-7
CDR3 DNA: TGTGCCAGCAACACCACCGGCGGGTCCCACTACGAGCAGTACTTC
CDR3 protein: CASNTTGGSHYEQYF

D gene: -
V gene: TRBV11-2
clone size: -
J gene: TRBJ2-1
CDR3 DNA: TGTGCCAGCAGCTTAGGAACATCGGGGCTGCGGCAGTTCTTC
CDR3 protein: CASSLGTSGLRQFF